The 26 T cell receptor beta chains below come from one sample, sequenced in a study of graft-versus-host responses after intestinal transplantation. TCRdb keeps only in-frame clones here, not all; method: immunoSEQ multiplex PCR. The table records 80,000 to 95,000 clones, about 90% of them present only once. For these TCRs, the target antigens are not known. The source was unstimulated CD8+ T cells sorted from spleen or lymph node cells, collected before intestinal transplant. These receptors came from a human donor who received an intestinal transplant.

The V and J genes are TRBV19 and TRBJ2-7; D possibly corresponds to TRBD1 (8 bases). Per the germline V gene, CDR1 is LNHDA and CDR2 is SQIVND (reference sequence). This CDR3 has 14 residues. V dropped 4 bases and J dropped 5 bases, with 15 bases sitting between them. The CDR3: CASSTWTGRDEQYF. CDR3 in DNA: TGTGCCAGTAGTACGTGGACAGGGAGGGACGAGCAGTACTTC.

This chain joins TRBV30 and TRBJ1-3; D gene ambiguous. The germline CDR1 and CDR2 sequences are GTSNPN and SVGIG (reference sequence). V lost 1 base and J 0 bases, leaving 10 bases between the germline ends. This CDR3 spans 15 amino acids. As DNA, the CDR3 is TGTGCCTGGAGTGGAGACACCGCCTCTGGAAACACCATATATTTT. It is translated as CAWSGDTASGNTIYF.

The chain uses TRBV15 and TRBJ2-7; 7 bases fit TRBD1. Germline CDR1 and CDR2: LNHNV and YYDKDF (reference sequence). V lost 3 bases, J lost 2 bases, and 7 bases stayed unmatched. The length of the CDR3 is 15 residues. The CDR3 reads CATSSEGATTYEQYF. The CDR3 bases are TGTGCCACCAGCAGCGAGGGGGCTACTACCTACGAGCAGTACTTC.

CDR3 amino acids: CASSVSGGETQYF. The CDR3 bases are TGTGCCAGCAGCGTTAGCGGTGGAGAGACCCAGTACTTC. The chain recombines TRBV9 with TRBJ2-5, with TRBD2 as a possible D gene (6 bases). The V end was cut by 2 bases, the J end by 4 bases, with 9 bases between. This CDR3 has 13 amino acids. Germline CDR1 and CDR2: SGDLS and YYNGEE.

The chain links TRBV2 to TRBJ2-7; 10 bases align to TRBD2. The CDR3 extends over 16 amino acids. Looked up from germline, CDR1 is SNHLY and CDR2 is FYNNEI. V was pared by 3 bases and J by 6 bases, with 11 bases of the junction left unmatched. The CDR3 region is CASSEIGASGRSEQYF. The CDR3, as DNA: TGTGCCAGCAGTGAGATTGGTGCTAGCGGGAGATCCGAGCAGTACTTC.

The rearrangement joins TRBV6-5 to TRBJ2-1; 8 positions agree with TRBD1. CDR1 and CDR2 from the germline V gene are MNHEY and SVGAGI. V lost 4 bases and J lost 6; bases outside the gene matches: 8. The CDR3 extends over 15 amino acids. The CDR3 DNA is TGTGCCAGCAGTTTGGGACAGGAGGGGAGCAATGAGCAGTTCTTC. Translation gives CASSLGQEGSNEQFF.

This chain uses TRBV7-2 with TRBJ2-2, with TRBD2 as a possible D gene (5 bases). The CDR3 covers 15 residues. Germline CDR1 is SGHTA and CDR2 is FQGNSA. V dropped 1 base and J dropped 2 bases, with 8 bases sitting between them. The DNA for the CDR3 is TGTGCCAGCAGCTTAGGGACTCCTAACACCGGGGAGCTGTTTTTT. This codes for CASSLGTPNTGELFF.

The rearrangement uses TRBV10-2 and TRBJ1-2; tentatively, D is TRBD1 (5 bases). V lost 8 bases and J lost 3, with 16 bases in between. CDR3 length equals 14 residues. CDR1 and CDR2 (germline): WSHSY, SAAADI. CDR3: CASYGDRGDYGYTF. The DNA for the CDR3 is TGCGCCAGCTACGGGGACCGGGGGGACTATGGCTACACCTTC.

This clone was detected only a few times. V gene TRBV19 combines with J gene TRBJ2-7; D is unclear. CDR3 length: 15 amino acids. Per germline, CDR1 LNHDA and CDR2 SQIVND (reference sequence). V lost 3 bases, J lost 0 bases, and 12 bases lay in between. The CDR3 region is CASSMEPFPSYEQYF. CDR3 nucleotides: TGTGCCAGTAGTATGGAGCCCTTTCCCTCCTACGAGCAGTACTTC. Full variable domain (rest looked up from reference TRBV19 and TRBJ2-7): DGGITQSPKYLFRKEGQNVTLSCEQNLNHDAMYWYRQDPGQGLRLIYYSQIVNDFQKGDIAEGYSVSREKKESFPLTVTSAQKNPTAFYLCASSMEPFPSYEQYFGPGTRLTVT.

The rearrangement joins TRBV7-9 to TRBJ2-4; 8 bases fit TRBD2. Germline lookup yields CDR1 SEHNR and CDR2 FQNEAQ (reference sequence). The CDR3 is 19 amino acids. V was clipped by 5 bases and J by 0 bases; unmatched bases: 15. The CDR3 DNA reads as TGTGCCAGCAGCCCCCGTCCCGGGACTAGGGAGGTAGCCAAAAACATTCAGTACTTC. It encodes CASSPRPGTREVAKNIQYF.

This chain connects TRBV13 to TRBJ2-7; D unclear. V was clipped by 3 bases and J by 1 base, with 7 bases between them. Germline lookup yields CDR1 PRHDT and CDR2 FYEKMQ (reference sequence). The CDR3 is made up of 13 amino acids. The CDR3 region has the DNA TGTGCCAGCAGCTTTTACGTTTCCTACGAGCAGTACTTC. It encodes CASSFYVSYEQYF.

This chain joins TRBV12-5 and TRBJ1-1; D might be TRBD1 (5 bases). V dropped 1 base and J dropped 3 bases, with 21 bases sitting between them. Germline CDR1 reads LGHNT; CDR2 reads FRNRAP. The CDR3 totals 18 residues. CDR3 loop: CASGLALLTNLGDTEAFF. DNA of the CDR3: TGTGCTAGTGGTTTGGCCCTCCTCACGAATCTGGGGGACACTGAAGCTTTCTTT.

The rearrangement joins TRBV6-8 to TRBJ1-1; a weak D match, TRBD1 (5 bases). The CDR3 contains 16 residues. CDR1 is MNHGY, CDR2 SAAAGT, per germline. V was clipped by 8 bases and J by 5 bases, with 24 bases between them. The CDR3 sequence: CASGGAANLGWTEAFF. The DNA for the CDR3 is TGTGCCAGCGGAGGGGCGGCGAACCTGGGTTGGACTGAAGCTTTCTTT.

CDR3 DNA sequence: TGCGCCAGCAGCCTGATGAATTCCTACGAGCAGTACTTC. Protein sequence: CASSLMNSYEQYF. The chain is built from TRBV4-1 and TRBJ2-7; D is undetermined. CDR3 length: 13 residues. Trimming took off 4 bases at V and 1 base at J, with 8 bases between the two ends. Germline CDR1 MGHRA, CDR2 YSYEKL.

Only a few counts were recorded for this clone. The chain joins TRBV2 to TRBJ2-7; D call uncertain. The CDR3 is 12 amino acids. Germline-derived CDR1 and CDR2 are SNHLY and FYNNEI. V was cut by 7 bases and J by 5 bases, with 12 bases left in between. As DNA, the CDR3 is TGTGCCAGCATCTGGGCCTGGGACGAGCAGTACTTC. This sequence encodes CASIWAWDEQYF.

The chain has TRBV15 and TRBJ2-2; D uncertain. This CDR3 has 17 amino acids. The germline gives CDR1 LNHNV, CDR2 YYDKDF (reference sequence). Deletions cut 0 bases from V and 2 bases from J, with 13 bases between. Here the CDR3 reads CATSRDRSAVNTGELFF. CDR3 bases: TGTGCCACCAGCAGAGATCGGAGCGCGGTAAACACCGGGGAGCTGTTTTTT.

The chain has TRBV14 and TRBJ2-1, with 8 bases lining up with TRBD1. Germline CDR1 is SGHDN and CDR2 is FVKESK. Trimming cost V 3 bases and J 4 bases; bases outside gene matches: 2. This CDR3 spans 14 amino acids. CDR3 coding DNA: TGTGCCAGCAGCCATCGACAGGGGTACAATGAGCAGTTCTTC. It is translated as CASSHRQGYNEQFF.

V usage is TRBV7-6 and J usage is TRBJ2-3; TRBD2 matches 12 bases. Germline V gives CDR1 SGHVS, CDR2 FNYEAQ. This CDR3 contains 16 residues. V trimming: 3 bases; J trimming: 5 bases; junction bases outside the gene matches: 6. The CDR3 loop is CASSFTSGGLGDTQYF. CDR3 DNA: TGTGCCAGCAGCTTTACTAGCGGGGGGTTGGGAGATACGCAGTATTTT.

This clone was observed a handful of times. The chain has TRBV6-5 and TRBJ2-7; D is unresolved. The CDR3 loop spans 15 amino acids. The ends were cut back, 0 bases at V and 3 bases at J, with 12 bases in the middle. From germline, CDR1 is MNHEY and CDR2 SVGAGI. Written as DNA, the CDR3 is TGTGCCAGCAGTTACTCGGTTCCAGAGAACTACGAGCAGTACTTC. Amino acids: CASSYSVPENYEQYF.

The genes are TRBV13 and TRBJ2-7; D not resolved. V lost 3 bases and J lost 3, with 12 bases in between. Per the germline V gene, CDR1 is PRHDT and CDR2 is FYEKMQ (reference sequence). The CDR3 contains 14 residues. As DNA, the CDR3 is TGTGCCAGCAGCTTGGGCCTCCAGGACTACGAGCAGTACTTC. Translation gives CASSLGLQDYEQYF.

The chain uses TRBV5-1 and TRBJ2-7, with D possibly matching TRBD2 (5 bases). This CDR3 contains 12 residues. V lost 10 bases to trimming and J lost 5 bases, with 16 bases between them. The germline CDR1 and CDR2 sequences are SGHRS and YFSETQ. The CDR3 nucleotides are TGCGCCCGGGGAGCGGAATCCCACGAGCAGTACTTC. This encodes CARGAESHEQYF. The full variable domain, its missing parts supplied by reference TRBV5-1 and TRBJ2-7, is KAGVTQTPRYLIKTRGQQVTLSCSPISGHRSVSWYQQTPGQGLQFLFEYFSETQRNKGNFPGRFSGRQFSNSRSEMNVSTLELGDSALYLCARGAESHEQYFGPGTRLTVT.

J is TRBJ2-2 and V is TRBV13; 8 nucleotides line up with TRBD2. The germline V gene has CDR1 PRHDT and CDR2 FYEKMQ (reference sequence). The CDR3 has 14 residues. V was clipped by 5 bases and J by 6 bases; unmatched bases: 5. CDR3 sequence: CASSPVLAAGELFF. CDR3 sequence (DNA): TGTGCCAGCAGCCCTGTACTAGCGGCCGGGGAGCTGTTTTTT. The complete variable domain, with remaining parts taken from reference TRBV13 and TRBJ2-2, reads AAGVIQSPRHLIKEKRETATLKCYPIPRHDTVYWYQQGPGQDPQFLISFYEKMQSDKGSIPDRFSAQQFSDYHSELNMSSLELGDSALYFCASSPVLAAGELFFGEGSRLTVL.

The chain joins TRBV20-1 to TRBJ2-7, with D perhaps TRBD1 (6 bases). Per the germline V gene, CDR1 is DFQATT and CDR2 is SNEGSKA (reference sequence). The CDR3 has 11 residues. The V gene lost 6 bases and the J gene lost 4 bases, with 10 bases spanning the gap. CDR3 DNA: TGCAGTGCCAGAAGGGGGTACGAGCAGTACTTC. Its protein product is CSARRGYEQYF.

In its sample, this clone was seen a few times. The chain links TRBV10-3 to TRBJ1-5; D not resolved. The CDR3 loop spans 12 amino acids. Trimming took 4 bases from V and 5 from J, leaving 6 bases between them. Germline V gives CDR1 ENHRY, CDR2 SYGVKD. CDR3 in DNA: TGTGCCATCAGTGCCGGCGATCAGCCCCAGCATTTT. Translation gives CAISAGDQPQHF.

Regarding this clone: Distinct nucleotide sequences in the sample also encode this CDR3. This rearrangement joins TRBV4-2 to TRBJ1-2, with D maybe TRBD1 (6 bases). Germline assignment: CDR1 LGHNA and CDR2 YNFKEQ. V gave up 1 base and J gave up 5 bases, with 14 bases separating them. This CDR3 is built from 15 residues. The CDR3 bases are TGTGCCAGCAGCCAAGTGGAAACAGGGCGGTATGGCTACACCTTC. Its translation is CASSQVETGRYGYTF.

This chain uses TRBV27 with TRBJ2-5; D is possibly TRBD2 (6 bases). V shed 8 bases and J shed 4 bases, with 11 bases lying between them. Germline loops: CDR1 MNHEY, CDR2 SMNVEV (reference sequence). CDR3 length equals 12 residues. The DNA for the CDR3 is TGTGCCAGCTCTCAGGGAGGAGAGACCCAGTACTTC. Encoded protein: CASSQGGETQYF.